These 28 T cell receptor beta chains came from one sample sequenced in a study of T cells in Graves' hyperthyroidism and ophthalmopathy. The TCR beta CDR3 regions underwent amplification using RNA transcripts as the source. First-round RT-PCR targeting the TCR CDR3 was performed with the HTBI primer set. MiXCR was run by TCRdb on the multiplex PCR reads, yielding one entry per CDR3 protein. The data hold approximately 350,000 distinct CDR3 sequences, with around 15% observed a single time. The sequencing sample was made of blood. Every receptor here comes from a woman aged 55-69 years with Graves' ophthalmopathy.

The sample holds many counts of this clonotype. The chain carries TRBV3-1 and TRBJ1-2; no definite D call. Trimming left V 0 bases short and J 5 bases short, with 19 bases between. CDR1 and CDR2 from the germline V gene are LGHDT and YNNKEL (reference sequence). This CDR3 spans 17 amino acids. CDR3 region: CASSQDPAQTAAYGYTF. The DNA for the CDR3 is TGTGCCAGCAGCCAAGATCCAGCCCAGACTGCGGCTTATGGCTACACCTTC.

This clonotype showed up many times. CDR3 sequence (DNA): TGCGCCCAGAGAACCGGGACAGGGGGCACTGAAGCTTTCTTT. Protein sequence: CAQRTGTGGTEAFF. V gene TRBV10-1 combines with J gene TRBJ1-1; TRBD1 aligns across 11 bases. Germline V CDR1 and CDR2: WNHNN, SYGVQD (reference sequence). This CDR3 contains 14 residues. Trimming took 11 bases from V and 4 from J; bases not matched to a gene: 9.

This clonotype was counted between two and nine times. The chain carries TRBV12-5 and TRBJ2-1; 11 bases map to TRBD2. The junction had 7 bases not matched to a gene; V was cut back by 5 bases and J by 4 bases. The CDR3 has 16 residues. The germline CDR1 and CDR2 sequences are LGHNT and FRNRAP. This CDR3 is CASGLPLAGGYNEQFF. The DNA for the CDR3 is TGTGCTAGTGGTCTCCCATTAGCGGGAGGGTACAATGAGCAGTTCTTC.

This clonotype was seen ten or more times. The chain has TRBV20-1 and TRBJ2-1; 15 bases line up with TRBD2. Germline V lookup: CDR1 DFQATT, CDR2 SNEGSKA (reference sequence). The CDR3 is made up of 16 amino acids. With V trimmed by 0 bases and J by 9 bases, 6 bases remained unmatched. CDR3 DNA: TGCAGTGCTAGAGATACACCGGGACTAGCGGGAGGTGAGCAGTTCTTC. Translated: CSARDTPGLAGGEQFF.

This clonotype has ten or more counts. This sequence joins TRBV12-3 or TRBV12-4 and TRBJ2-1; no clear D gene. The CDR3 is made up of 14 amino acids. V shed 5 bases and J shed 0 bases, with 8 bases lying between them. The CDR3 is CASSGAGSYNEQFF. The CDR3 bases are TGTGCCAGCAGTGGCGCCGGCTCCTACAATGAGCAGTTCTTC.

There are a few counts of this clonotype. The V and J genes are TRBV20-1 and TRBJ1-1; D remains ambiguous. The CDR3 extends over 12 amino acids. The germline V gene has CDR1 DFQATT and CDR2 SNEGSKA (reference sequence). The CDR3 loop is CRVSGRNTEAFF. The CDR3 coding sequence is TGCAGGGTTTCCGGGAGGAACACTGAAGCTTTCTTT.

This clonotype was recorded a few times. The chain recombines TRBV29-1 with TRBJ2-5; the match to TRBD2 covers 13 bases. Germline CDR1 and CDR2: SQVTM and ANQGSEA. Trimming took 6 bases from V and 5 from J; bases not matched to a gene: 9. This CDR3 has 15 residues. CDR3 amino acids: CSVQLAGGPVETQYF. CDR3 nucleotide sequence: TGCAGCGTGCAACTAGCGGGAGGGCCCGTGGAGACCCAGTACTTC.

At least ten counts were recorded for this clonotype. V and J are TRBV7-3 and TRBJ2-2; D call uncertain. This CDR3 region has 14 residues. V shed 5 bases and J shed 6 bases, with 13 bases lying between them. Germline CDR1 reads SGHTA; CDR2 reads FQGTGA. DNA for the CDR3: TGTGCCAGCAGCACCTCCCCGGTGTCCGGGGAGCTGTTTTTT. It specifies CASSTSPVSGELFF. The variable domain in full, completed from reference TRBV7-3 and TRBJ2-2, reads GAGVSQTPSNKVTEKGKYVELRCDPISGHTALYWYRQSLGQGPEFLIYFQGTGAADDSGLPNDRFFAVRPEGSVSTLKIQRTERGDSAVYLCASSTSPVSGELFFGEGSRLTVL.

Ten or more counts support this clonotype. This sequence joins TRBV18 and TRBJ2-1; 7 bases are a match to TRBD2. Germline V gene lookup returns CDR1 KGHSH and CDR2 LQKENI. Losses at the gene ends were 0 bases for V and 9 bases for J; bases not matched to a gene: 8. The CDR3 totals 15 residues. DNA of the CDR3: TGTGCCAGCTCACCACCCCAGCGGGAATTGGGTGAGCAGTTCTTC. Its protein product is CASSPPQRELGEQFF.

This clonotype has a count of ten or more. An end of the junction does not agree with germline; a read error may underlie this. The chain recombines TRBV5-1 with TRBJ2-2; 7 bases align to TRBD2. CDR3 length equals 15 residues. In germline, CDR1 is SGHRS, CDR2 YFSETQ. The CDR3 region is CASSLGLSNTGELFF. The CDR3 DNA reads as TGTGCCAGCTCACTGGGACTATCGAACACCGGGGAGCTGTTTTTT.

V gene TRBV20-1 combines with J gene TRBJ2-3; 10 nucleotides agree with TRBD2. The CDR3 extends over 15 amino acids. CDR1 and CDR2 from the germline V gene are DFQATT and SNEGSKA (reference sequence). V dropped 6 bases and J dropped 8; count of bases not matched to a gene: 14. CDR3 sequence reads: CSAPTGLAGVCTQYF. The CDR3 nucleotides read TGCAGTGCCCCGACCGGGCTAGCGGGGGTATGTACGCAGTATTTT.

The table lists this clonotype with many counts. The rearrangement uses TRBV7-2 and TRBJ2-5, with 7 bases identical to TRBD1. J gave up 5 bases and V 0 bases, and 6 bases lay outside the gene matches. This CDR3 has 15 residues. Per the germline V gene, CDR1 is SGHTA and CDR2 is FQGNSA. The CDR3 loop is CASSLAGQEAETQYF. As DNA, the CDR3 is TGTGCCAGCAGCTTAGCCGGACAGGAGGCGGAGACCCAGTACTTC.

This clonotype has a handful of counts. The genes are TRBV6-2 or TRBV6-3 and TRBJ2-7, with D tentatively TRBD2 (5 bases). Between the trimmed V and J ends, which lost 6 bases and 1 base, there was a span of 13 bases. CDR3 length: 14 residues. Germline V gives CDR1 MNHEY, CDR2 SVGEGT. The CDR3 here is CASRTPSKSYEQYF. DNA of the CDR3: TGTGCCAGCAGAACCCCTAGCAAATCCTACGAGCAGTACTTC.

This clonotype was seen at least ten times. The chain uses TRBV20-1 and TRBJ1-5; D is undetermined. V lost 0 bases and J 0 bases, leaving 9 bases between the germline ends. In germline, CDR1 is DFQATT, CDR2 SNEGSKA (reference sequence). The CDR3 consists of 15 residues. CDR3 DNA sequence: TGCAGTGCTAGAGATCGGGCAGGTAGCAATCAGCCCCAGCATTTT. It yields the protein CSARDRAGSNQPQHF.

This sequence joins TRBV6-1 and TRBJ2-5, with no clear D. The V gene lost 6 bases and the J gene lost 1 base, with 9 bases spanning the gap. The CDR3 runs to 13 residues. Looked up from germline, CDR1 is MNHNS and CDR2 is SASEGT. CDR3 bases: TGTGCCAGCAGAGACCGACTCCAAGAGACCCAGTACTTC. Its translation: CASRDRLQETQYF.

This clonotype was detected many times. Here the CDR3 DNA reads TGTGCCAGCAGCGTAGGGAGTCGAAGTGGCTACACCTTC. Translation: CASSVGSRSGYTF. The chain uses TRBV9 and TRBJ1-2; no firm D call. Germline CDR1 is SGDLS and CDR2 is YYNGEE. Trimming took 0 bases from V and 7 from J, leaving 10 bases between them. CDR3 length: 13 amino acids. The full variable domain, in which reference TRBV9 and TRBJ1-2 provide the parts outside the CDR3, is DSGVTQTPKHLITATGQRVTLRCSPRSGDLSVYWYQQSLDQGLQFLIQYYNGEERAKGNILERFSAQQFPDLHSELNLSSLELGDSALYFCASSVGSRSGYTFGSGTRLTVV.

This sequence joins TRBV20-1 and TRBJ2-7, with D possibly matching TRBD1 (6 bases). V shed 5 bases and J shed 0 bases, with 11 bases lying between them. The CDR3 contains 13 residues. Per the germline V gene, CDR1 is DFQATT and CDR2 is SNEGSKA (reference sequence). CDR3 bases: TGCAGTGCTGCACAGGGTTACTCCTACGAGCAGTACTTC. Encoded protein: CSAAQGYSYEQYF.

The chain recombines TRBV14 with TRBJ2-7; D possibly corresponds to TRBD2 (6 bases). V was cut by 2 bases and J by 2 bases, with 10 bases left in between. From germline, CDR1 is SGHDN and CDR2 FVKESK. The CDR3 runs to 14 residues. This CDR3 reads CASSQKEGAYEQYF. The CDR3 nucleotides read TGTGCCAGCAGCCAAAAGGAGGGAGCCTACGAGCAGTACTTC.

This clonotype was picked up many times. The chain links TRBV3-1 to TRBJ1-1, with D unclear. Trimming pared 4 bases from V and 4 bases from J, leaving 10 bases between. The CDR3 is made up of 13 amino acids. CDR1 LGHDT and CDR2 YNNKEL come from the germline V gene (reference sequence). The CDR3 loop is CASSPEMFTEAFF. CDR3 nucleotide sequence: TGTGCCAGCAGCCCAGAGATGTTCACTGAAGCTTTCTTT.

This clonotype was found a few times. The chain joins TRBV20-1 to TRBJ1-5; D possibly corresponds to TRBD1 (5 bases). The CDR3 has 12 residues. The germline gives CDR1 DFQATT, CDR2 SNEGSKA (reference sequence). V lost 1 base and J 6 bases, leaving 7 bases between the germline ends. CDR3: CSARGGVQPQHF. CDR3 coding DNA: TGCAGTGCTAGAGGAGGGGTTCAGCCCCAGCATTTT.

This clonotype was observed many times. This chain uses TRBV12-3 or TRBV12-4 with TRBJ2-1; D not certain. The CDR3 loop spans 13 amino acids. The V end lost 4 bases, the J end lost 7 bases, and 11 bases lay between the germline ends. CDR3 in amino acids: CASSSIRGNEQFF. DNA of the CDR3: TGTGCCAGCAGTTCCATCAGAGGAAATGAGCAGTTCTTC.

Comments on this clonotype: This may be a read error: a much more frequent sequence differs by one nucleotide. The chain employs TRBV3-1 and TRBJ2-1; D perhaps matches TRBD2 (5 bases). Trimming removed 4 bases from V and 9 bases from J, with 16 bases in between. In germline, CDR1 is LGHDT, CDR2 YNNKEL (reference sequence). CDR3 length: 14 residues. Written as DNA, the CDR3 is TGTGCCAGCAGCCTCGGGGTGGGCGTCGGTGAGCAGTTCTTC. Translation gives CASSLGVGVGEQFF.

V and J are TRBV20-1 and TRBJ2-1; unclear D gene. Deletions cut 5 bases from V and 10 bases from J, with 12 bases between. The CDR3 length is 11 residues. Germline V gene lookup returns CDR1 DFQATT and CDR2 SNEGSKA (reference sequence). CDR3 nucleotide sequence: TGCAGTGCTGGGAAAGTGGGGGAGCAGTTCTTC. Its translation: CSAGKVGEQFF.

With respect to this clonotype: Since a much larger clone is just one base distant, this may be a read error. The rearrangement links TRBV28 to TRBJ2-3; D is perhaps TRBD2 (5 bases). The CDR3 runs to 15 residues. Germline CDR1 is MDHEN and CDR2 is SYDVKM. The CDR3: CASSSRAPSTNTQYF. The DNA for the CDR3 is TGTGCCAGCAGTTCTAGAGCTCCTAGCACAAATACGCAGTATTTT.

This clonotype was counted ten times or more. The V and J genes are TRBV9 and TRBJ2-7; TRBD2 matches at 11 bases. V lost 4 bases and J lost 7; bases outside the gene matches: 7. The CDR3 has 14 residues. Germline loops: CDR1 SGDLS, CDR2 YYNGEE. Here the CDR3 reads CASSPDPSGREQYF. In DNA, the CDR3 is TGTGCCAGCAGCCCAGACCCTAGCGGGAGGGAGCAGTACTTC.

This clonotype showed up many times. This chain joins TRBV27 and TRBJ2-1, with TRBD1 matching over 8 bases. With V trimmed by 5 bases and J by 6 bases, 6 bases remained unmatched. The length of the CDR3 is 14 residues. The V gene's germline CDR1 is MNHEY and CDR2 SMNVEV (reference sequence). This CDR3 reads CASSPLDRGNEQFF. The CDR3 region has the DNA TGTGCCAGCAGTCCTCTCGACAGGGGCAATGAGCAGTTCTTC.

This clonotype was seen a few times. The J gene is TRBJ1-4, the V gene TRBV28, with a possible D match to TRBD1 (5 bases). This CDR3 contains 11 residues. The germline CDR1 and CDR2 sequences are MDHEN and SYDVKM. Trimming left V 8 bases short and J 8 bases short, with 9 bases between. CDR3 nucleotides: TGTGCCAGCGCAGGGCGAGAAAAACTGTTTTTT. Protein: CASAGREKLFF.

At least ten counts were recorded for this clonotype. V usage is TRBV5-1 and J usage is TRBJ1-2; D not resolved. Between the trimmed V and J ends, which lost 2 bases and 8 bases, there was a span of 19 bases. This CDR3 has 15 residues. Germline values: CDR1 SGHRS, CDR2 YFSETQ. The CDR3, as DNA: TGCGCCAGCAGCTTAGATGGCGCGGGGTCCGGGGGCTACACCTTC. Protein: CASSLDGAGSGGYTF.